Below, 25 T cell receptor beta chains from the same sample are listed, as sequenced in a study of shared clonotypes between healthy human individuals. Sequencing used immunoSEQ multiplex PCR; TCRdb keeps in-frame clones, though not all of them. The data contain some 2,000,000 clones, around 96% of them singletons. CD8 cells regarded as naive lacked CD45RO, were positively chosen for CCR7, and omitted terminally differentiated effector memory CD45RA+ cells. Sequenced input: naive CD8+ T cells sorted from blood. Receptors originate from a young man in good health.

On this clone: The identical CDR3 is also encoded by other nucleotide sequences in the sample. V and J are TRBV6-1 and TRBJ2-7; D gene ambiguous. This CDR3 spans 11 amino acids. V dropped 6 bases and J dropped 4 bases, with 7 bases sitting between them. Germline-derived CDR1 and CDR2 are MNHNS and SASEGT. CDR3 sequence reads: CASRRGYEQYF. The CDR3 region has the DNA TGTGCCAGCAGACGAGGATACGAGCAGTACTTC.

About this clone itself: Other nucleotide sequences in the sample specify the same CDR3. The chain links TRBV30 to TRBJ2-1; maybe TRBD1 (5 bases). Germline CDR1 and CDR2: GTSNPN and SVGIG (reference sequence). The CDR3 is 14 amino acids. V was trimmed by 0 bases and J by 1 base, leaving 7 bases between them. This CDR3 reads CAWSVGVSYNEQFF. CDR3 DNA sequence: TGTGCCTGGAGTGTAGGGGTGTCCTACAATGAGCAGTTCTTC.

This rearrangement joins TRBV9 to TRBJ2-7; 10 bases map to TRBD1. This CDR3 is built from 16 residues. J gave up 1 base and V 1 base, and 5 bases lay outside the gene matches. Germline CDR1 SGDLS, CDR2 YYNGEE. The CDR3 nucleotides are TGTGCCAGCAGCGTATCCGGACAGGGGGGTTCCTACGAGCAGTACTTC. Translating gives CASSVSGQGGSYEQYF.

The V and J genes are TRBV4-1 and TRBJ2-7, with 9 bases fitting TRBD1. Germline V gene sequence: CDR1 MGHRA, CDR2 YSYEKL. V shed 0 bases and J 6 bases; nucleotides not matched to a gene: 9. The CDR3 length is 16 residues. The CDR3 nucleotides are TGCGCCAGCAGCCAAGATTTGGGACAGGGAAGGGGCGAGCAGTACTTC. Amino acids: CASSQDLGQGRGEQYF.

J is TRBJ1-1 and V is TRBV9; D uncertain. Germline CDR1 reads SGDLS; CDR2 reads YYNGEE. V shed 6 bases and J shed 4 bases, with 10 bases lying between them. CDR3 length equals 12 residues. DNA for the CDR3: TGTGCCAGCAAAGGTCCCTCCACTGAAGCTTTCTTT. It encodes CASKGPSTEAFF.

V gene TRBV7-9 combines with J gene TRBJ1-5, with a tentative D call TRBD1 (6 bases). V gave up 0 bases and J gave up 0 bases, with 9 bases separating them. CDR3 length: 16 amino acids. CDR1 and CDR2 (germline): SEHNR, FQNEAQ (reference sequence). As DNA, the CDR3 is TGTGCCAGCAGCTTAGCGGACAGTGGTAGCAATCAGCCCCAGCATTTT. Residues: CASSLADSGSNQPQHF. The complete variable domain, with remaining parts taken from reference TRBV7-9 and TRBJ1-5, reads DTGVSQNPRHKITKRGQNVTFRCDPISEHNRLYWYRQTLGQGPEFLTYFQNEAQLEKSRLLSDRFSAERPKGSFSTLEIQRTEQGDSAMYLCASSLADSGSNQPQHFGDGTRLSIL.

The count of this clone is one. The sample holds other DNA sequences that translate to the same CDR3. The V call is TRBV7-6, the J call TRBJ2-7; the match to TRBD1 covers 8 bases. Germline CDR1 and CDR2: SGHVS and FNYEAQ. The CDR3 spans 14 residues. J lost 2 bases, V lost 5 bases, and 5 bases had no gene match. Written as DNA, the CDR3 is TGTGCCAGCAGCCCCGGGACAGGACCCTACGAGCAGTACTTC. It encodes CASSPGTGPYEQYF.

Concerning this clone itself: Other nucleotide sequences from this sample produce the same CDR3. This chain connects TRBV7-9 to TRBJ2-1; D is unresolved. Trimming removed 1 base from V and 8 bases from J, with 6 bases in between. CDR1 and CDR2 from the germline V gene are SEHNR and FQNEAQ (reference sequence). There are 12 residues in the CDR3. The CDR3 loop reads CASSLDGYEQFF. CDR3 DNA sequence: TGTGCCAGCAGCTTAGACGGGTATGAGCAGTTCTTC.

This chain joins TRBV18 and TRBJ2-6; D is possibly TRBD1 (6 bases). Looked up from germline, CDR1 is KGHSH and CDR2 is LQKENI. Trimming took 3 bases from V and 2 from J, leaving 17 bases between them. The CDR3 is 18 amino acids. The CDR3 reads CASSPIRQEVAGANVLTF. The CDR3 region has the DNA TGTGCCAGCTCACCGATAAGACAGGAGGTAGCTGGGGCCAACGTCCTGACTTTC. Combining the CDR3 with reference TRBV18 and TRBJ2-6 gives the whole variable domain NAGVMQNPRHLVRRRGQEARLRCSPMKGHSHVYWYRQLPEEGLKFMVYLQKENIIDESGMPKERFSAEFPKEGPSILRIQQVVRGDSAAYFCASSPIRQEVAGANVLTFGAGSRLTVL.

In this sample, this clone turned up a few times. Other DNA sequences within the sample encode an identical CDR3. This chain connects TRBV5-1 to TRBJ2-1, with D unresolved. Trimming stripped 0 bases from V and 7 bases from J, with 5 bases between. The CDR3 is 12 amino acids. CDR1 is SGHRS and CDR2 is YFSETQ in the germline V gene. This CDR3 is CASSLAGNEQFF. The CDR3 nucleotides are TGCGCCAGCAGCTTGGCCGGGAATGAGCAGTTCTTC.

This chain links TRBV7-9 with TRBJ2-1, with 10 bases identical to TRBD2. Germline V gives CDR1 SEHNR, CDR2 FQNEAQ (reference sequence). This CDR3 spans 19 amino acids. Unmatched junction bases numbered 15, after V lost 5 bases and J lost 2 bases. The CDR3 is CASSTLLAGAQGPYNEQFF. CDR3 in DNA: TGTGCCAGCAGCACCCTCCTAGCGGGAGCCCAAGGCCCCTACAATGAGCAGTTCTTC. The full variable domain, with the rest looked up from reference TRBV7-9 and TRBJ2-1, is DTGVSQNPRHKITKRGQNVTFRCDPISEHNRLYWYRQTLGQGPEFLTYFQNEAQLEKSRLLSDRFSAERPKGSFSTLEIQRTEQGDSAMYLCASSTLLAGAQGPYNEQFFGPGTRLTVL.

The CDR3 here is CAISDGGFEAFF. In DNA, the CDR3 is TGTGCCATCAGTGACGGGGGGTTTGAAGCTTTCTTT. The V call is TRBV10-3, the J call TRBJ1-1, with D possibly TRBD1 on 5 matching bases. From germline, CDR1 is ENHRY and CDR2 SYGVKD. The CDR3 has 12 amino acids. Trimming pared 3 bases from V and 7 bases from J, leaving 9 bases between.

Here the CDR3 reads CASSLAGRARDEQFF. For the CDR3, the DNA is TGTGCCAGCAGCCTAGCGGGACGGGCGAGGGATGAGCAGTTCTTC. The genes are TRBV6-5 and TRBJ2-1, with TRBD2 matching over 9 bases. This CDR3 contains 15 residues. Germline assignment: CDR1 MNHEY and CDR2 SVGAGI. With 6 bases clipped from V and 8 bases from J, the junction kept 11 bases outside the gene matches.

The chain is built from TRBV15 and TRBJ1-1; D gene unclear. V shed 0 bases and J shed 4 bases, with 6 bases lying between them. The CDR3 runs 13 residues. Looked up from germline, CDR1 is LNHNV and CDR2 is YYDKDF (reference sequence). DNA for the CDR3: TGTGCCACCAGCAGAGAAGGAGTCACTGAAGCTTTCTTT. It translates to CATSREGVTEAFF.

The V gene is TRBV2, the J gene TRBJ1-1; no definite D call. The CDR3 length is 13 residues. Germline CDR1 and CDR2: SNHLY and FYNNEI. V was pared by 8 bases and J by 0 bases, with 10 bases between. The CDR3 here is CASLEPVNTEAFF. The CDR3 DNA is TGTGCCAGCCTGGAGCCCGTGAACACTGAAGCTTTCTTT.

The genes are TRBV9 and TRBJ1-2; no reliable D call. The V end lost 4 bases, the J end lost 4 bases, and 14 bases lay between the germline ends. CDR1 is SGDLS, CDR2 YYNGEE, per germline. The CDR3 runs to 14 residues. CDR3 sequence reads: CASSPVGSLYGYTF. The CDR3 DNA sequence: TGTGCCAGCAGCCCGGTGGGCAGCCTCTATGGCTACACCTTC.

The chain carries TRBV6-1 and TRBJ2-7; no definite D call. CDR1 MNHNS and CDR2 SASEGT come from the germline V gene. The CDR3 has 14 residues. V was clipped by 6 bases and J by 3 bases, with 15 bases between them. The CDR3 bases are TGTGCCAGCAGCCCTCCCGAGAGTTACTACGAGCAGTACTTC. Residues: CASSPPESYYEQYF.

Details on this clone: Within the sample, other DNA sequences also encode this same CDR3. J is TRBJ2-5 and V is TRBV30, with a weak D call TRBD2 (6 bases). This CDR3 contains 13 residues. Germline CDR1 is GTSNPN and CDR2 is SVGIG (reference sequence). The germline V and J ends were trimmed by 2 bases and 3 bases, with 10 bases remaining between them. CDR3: CAWSTGEEETQYF. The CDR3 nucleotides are TGTGCCTGGAGTACGGGGGAAGAAGAGACCCAGTACTTC.

The CDR3 loop reads CAISGTGTVDTIYF. The CDR3 nucleotides read TGTGCCATCAGTGGAACCGGGACAGTGGACACCATATATTTT. The V call is TRBV10-3, the J call TRBJ1-3, with 7 bases fitting TRBD1. The CDR3 spans 14 residues. Germline V gene sequence: CDR1 ENHRY, CDR2 SYGVKD. With 4 bases clipped from V and 8 bases from J, the junction kept 8 bases outside the gene matches.

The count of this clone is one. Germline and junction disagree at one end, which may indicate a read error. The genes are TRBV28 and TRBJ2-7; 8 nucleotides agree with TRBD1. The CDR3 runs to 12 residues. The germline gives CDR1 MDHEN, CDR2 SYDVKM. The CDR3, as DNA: TGTGCCAGCAGTTACGGACAGGGTGAGCATTACTTC. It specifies CASSYGQGEHYF.

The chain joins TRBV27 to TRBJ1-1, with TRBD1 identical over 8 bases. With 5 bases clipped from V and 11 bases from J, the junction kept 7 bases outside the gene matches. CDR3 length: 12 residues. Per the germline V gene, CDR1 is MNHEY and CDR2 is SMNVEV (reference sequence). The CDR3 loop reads CASSPGGQEAFF. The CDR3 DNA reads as TGTGCCAGCAGTCCGGGGGGACAGGAGGCTTTCTTT.

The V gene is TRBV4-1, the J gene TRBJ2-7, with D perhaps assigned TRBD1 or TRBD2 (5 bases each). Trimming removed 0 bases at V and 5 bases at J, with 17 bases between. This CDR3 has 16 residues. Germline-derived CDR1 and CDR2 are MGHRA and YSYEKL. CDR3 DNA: TGCGCCAGCAGCCAAGAGCCCCTCGGGACCGGCAACGAGCAGTACTTC. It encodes CASSQEPLGTGNEQYF.

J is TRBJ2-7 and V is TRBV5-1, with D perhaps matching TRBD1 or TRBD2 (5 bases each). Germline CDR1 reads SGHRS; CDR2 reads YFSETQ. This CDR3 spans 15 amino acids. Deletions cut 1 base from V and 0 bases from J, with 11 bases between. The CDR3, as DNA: TGCGCCAGCAGCTTGAGGGCAGGGAGCTCCTACGAGCAGTACTTC. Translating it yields CASSLRAGSSYEQYF.

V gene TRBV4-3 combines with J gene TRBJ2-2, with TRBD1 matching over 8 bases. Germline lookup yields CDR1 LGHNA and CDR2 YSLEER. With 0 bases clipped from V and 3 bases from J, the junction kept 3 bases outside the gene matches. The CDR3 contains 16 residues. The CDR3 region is CASSQDTGGDTGELFF. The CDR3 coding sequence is TGCGCCAGCAGCCAAGATACAGGGGGAGACACCGGGGAGCTGTTTTTT.

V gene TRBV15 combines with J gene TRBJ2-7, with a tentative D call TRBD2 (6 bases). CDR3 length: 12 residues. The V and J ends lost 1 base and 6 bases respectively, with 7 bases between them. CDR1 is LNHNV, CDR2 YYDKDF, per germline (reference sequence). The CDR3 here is CATSRAGVEQYF. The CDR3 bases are TGTGCCACCAGCAGAGCGGGGGTCGAGCAGTACTTC.